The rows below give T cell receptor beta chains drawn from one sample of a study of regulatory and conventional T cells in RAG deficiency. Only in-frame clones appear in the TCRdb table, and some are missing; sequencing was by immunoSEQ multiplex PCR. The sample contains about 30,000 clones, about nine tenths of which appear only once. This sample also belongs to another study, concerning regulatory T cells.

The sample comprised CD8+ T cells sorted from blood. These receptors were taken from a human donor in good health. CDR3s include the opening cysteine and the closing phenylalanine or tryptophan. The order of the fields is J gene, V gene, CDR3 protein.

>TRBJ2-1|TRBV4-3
CASSQGNEQFF
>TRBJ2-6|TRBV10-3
CASSYSGQSGANVLTF
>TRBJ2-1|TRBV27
CASSLLDDNEQFF
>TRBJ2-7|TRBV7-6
CASSFGDVGYEQYF
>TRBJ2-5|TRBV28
CASSSYEETQYF
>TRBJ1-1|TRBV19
CASTMTGDTEAFF
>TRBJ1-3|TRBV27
CASSVDRGSGNTIYF
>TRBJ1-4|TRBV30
CAWSEGVHEKLFF
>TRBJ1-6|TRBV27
CASGLDSNSPLHF
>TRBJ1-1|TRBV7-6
CASSLGSEAFF
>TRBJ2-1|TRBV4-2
CASSQDPSGFYNEQFF
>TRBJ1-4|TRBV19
CASSMDRTGGEEKLFF
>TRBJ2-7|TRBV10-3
CAISDDSSYEQYF
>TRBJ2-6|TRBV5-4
CASSNRDIPNVLTF
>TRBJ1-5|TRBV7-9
CASSTYNQPQHF
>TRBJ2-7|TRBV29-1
CSVEGSSYEQYF
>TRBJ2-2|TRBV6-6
CASTGLGPGELFF
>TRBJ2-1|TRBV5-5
CASSPRSSYNEQFF
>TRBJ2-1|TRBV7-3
CASSSAGSYNEQFF
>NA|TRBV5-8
CASSLDPNSNSEQYF
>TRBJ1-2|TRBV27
CASSLSGAYGNYGYTF
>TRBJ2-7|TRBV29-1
CSVEGAGGNLADEQYF
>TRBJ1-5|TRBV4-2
CASSHQRDQPQHF
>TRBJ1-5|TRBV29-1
CSVVGDSGLAQHF
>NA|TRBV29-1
CSVETADYEQYF
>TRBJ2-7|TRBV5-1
CASSLRSGLSNYEQYF
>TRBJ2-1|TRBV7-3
CASSATGSGQIYNEQFF
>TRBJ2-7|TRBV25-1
CASSELGGTGAYEQYF
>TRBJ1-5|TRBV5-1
CASGLRRDRWYQPQHF
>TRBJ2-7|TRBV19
CASSFGGGSIEQYF
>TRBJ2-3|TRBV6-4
CASSDGSTDTQYF
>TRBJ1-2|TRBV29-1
CSVEEGNYGYTF
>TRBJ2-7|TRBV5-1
CASSLEGGEQYF
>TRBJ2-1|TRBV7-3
CASRNLARGVYNEQFF
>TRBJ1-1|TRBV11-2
CASSPATQGPNTEAFF
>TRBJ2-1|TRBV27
CASSLSPGLDYNEQFF
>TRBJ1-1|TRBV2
CASMGTGMNTEAFF
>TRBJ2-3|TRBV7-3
CASSYLGGDTQYF
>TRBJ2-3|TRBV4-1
CASSSDTAQPYTDTQYF
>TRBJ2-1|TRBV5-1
CASSLVPSAYNEQFF
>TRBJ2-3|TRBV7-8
CASSFRGATDTQYF
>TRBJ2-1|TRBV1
CTSSPLADNEQFF
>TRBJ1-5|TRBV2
CASRSTDYYQPQHF
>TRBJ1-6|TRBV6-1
CASSDGNSPLHF
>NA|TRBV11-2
CASTFATSGTYEQYF
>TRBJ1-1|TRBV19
CASSIWPGSNTEAFF
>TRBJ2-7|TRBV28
CASSSSTRWTGAYYEQYF
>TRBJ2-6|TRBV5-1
CASTPGQGASGANVLTF
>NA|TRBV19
CASTEGGATDEQYF
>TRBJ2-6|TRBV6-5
CASSTGASGANVLTF
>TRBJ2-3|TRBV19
CATRLVGADTQYF
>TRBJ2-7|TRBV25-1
CASREGFSYEQYF
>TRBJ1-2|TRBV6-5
CASSQTEGTGGGYTF
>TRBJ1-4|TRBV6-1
CASSEGWGADEKLFF
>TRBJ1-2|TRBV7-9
CASSPDRNYGYTF
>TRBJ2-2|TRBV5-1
CASRLDKTENTGELFF
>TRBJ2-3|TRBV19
CASSIYETGGLRSTDTQYF